A selection of T cell receptor beta chains follows, all from one sample in a study of response to subunit inactivated influenza vaccine. TCRdb re-called the RT-PCR reads with MiXCR, one entry per CDR3 protein. The table shows 500,000 or so distinct CDR3 sequences, with 16% occurring only once. The sample consisted of CD4+ T cells sorted from PBMCs, taken roughly 24 months after vaccination. The receptors shown here come from a man between 50 and 75 years old who received an inactivated influenza vaccine. Each CDR3 is given with its conserved first and last residue. The D gene is left open where the match is weak. Only some rows state a clone size, as once, few, many or a class for expanded clones.

TRBJ2-1,NA,11,few,TRBV9,CASTSLGMQFF,TGTGCCAGCACGTCGTTGGGGATGCAGTTCTTC
TRBJ2-2,TRBD1,15,NA,TRBV5-1,CASMQGTGLAGELFF,TGCGCCAGCATGCAGGGGACAGGGCTCGCCGGGGAGCTGTTTTTT
TRBJ2-2,NA,14,NA,TRBV10-3,CAISQYSNTGELFF,TGTGCCATCAGTCAATACTCTAACACCGGGGAGCTGTTTTTT
TRBJ2-7,TRBD1,12,NA,TRBV20-1,CSAGDRENEQYF,TGCAGTGCTGGGGACAGGGAAAACGAGCAGTACTTC
TRBJ1-2,NA,12,NA,TRBV6-5,CASSYNGYGYTF,TGTGCCAGCAGTTACAACGGGTATGGCTACACCTTC
TRBJ1-1,NA,14,NA,TRBV10-1,CATLLLDANTEAFF,TGCGCCACCCTCCTATTAGACGCGAACACTGAAGCTTTCTTT
TRBJ2-1,TRBD2,13,NA,TRBV5-1,CASSTGTINEQFF,TGCGCCAGCAGCACCGGGACTATAAATGAGCAGTTCTTC
TRBJ2-3,TRBD2,15,many,TRBV5-1,CASSLNSGSADTQYF,TGCGCCAGCAGCCTAAATAGCGGGAGCGCAGATACGCAGTATTTT
TRBJ1-3,TRBD1,12,NA,TRBV20-1,CSAYTGGDTIYF,TGCAGTGCGTACACAGGGGGAGACACCATATATTTT
TRBJ2-1,NA,12,NA,TRBV11-2,CASSLAGVGRNF,TGTGCCAGCAGCTTAGCGGGGGTCGGTAGGAATTTC
TRBJ2-7,TRBD2,14,few,TRBV20-1,CSARPSGRTYEQYF,TGCAGTGCTAGACCTAGCGGGAGGACGTACGAGCAGTACTTC